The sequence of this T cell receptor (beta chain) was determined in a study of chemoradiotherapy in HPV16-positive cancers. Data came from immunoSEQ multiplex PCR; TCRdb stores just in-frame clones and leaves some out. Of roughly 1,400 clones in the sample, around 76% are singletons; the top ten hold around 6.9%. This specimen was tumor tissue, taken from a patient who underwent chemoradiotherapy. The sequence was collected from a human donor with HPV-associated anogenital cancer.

CDR3 nucleotide sequence: TGTGCCAGCAGGGTTTACAATGAGCAGTTCTTC. Its translation: CASRVYNEQFF. The genes are TRBV2 and TRBJ2-1, with no clear D. V was shortened by 6 bases and J by 4 bases, with 4 bases between the two germline ends. The V gene's germline CDR1 is SNHLY and CDR2 FYNNEI. This CDR3 region has 11 residues. The whole variable domain, remainder taken from reference TRBV2 and TRBJ2-1, is EPEVTQTPSHQVTQMGQEVILRCVPISNHLYFYWYRQILGQKVEFLVSFYNNEISEKSEIFDDQFSVERPDGSNFTLKIRSTKLEDSAMYFCASRVYNEQFFGPGTRLTVL.